The 28 T cell receptor beta chains below come from one sample, sequenced in a study of T cells in lung cancer brain metastases. Profiling relied on immunoSEQ multiplex PCR, and the TCRdb table lists in-frame clones only, not all of them. The sample records 5,000 to 6,500 clones, approximately 84% being singletons. Sequencing used tumor tissue from a brain metastasis. The origin of the receptors is a man aged 45 to 65 with non-small cell lung cancer that had spread to the brain.

There are a few counts of this clone. The chain links TRBV4-2 to TRBJ1-5; possibly TRBD1 for D (6 bases). The length of the CDR3 is 16 residues. The V and J ends lost 2 bases and 3 bases respectively, with 14 bases between them. Germline V gene sequence: CDR1 LGHNA, CDR2 YNFKEQ. As DNA, the CDR3 is TGTGCCAGCAGCCAATCGGTACAGGGACCCAATCAGCCCCAGCATTTT. Protein sequence: CASSQSVQGPNQPQHF.

The chain combines TRBV4-3 with TRBJ2-3; D is possibly TRBD1 (5 bases). CDR1 and CDR2 (germline): LGHNA, YSLEER. CDR3 length: 15 amino acids. Trimming removed 0 bases from V and 3 bases from J, with 10 bases in between. The CDR3 nucleotides read TGCGCCAGCAGCCAAGATCGAGACAGAACAGATACGCAGTATTTT. Encoded protein: CASSQDRDRTDTQYF.

V is TRBV4-2 and J is TRBJ1-2; tentative D call: TRBD1 (5 bases). V was shortened by 0 bases and J by 8 bases, with 13 bases between the two germline ends. Germline CDR1 is LGHNA and CDR2 is YNFKEQ. The CDR3 extends over 14 amino acids. CDR3 DNA: TGTGCCAGCAGCCAAGATTCGGGGGTGTACGGCTACACCTTC. As protein: CASSQDSGVYGYTF.

This sequence joins TRBV4-1 and TRBJ1-2; D is undetermined. Germline values: CDR1 MGHRA, CDR2 YSYEKL. V dropped 1 base and J dropped 7 bases, with 10 bases sitting between them. This CDR3 region has 13 residues. The CDR3 DNA follows: TGCGCCAGCAGCCAAGTTACCCCGGTTGGCTACACCTTC. It translates to CASSQVTPVGYTF.

V gene TRBV30 combines with J gene TRBJ1-5; TRBD1 matches at 9 bases. Germline-derived CDR1 and CDR2 are GTSNPN and SVGIG (reference sequence). The CDR3 covers 12 residues. The V gene end was trimmed by 4 bases and the J gene end by 10 bases; junction bases not matched to a gene: 5. The CDR3 is CAWNRGRGPQHF. The CDR3, as DNA: TGTGCCTGGAACAGGGGGCGCGGACCCCAGCATTTT.

V usage is TRBV30 and J usage is TRBJ1-5, with D uncertain. Germline V gene sequence: CDR1 GTSNPN, CDR2 SVGIG (reference sequence). The CDR3 spans 14 residues. The germline V and J ends were trimmed by 0 bases and 4 bases, with 10 bases remaining between them. CDR3 coding DNA: TGTGCCTGGAGTGTTGGGCAGATTAATCAGCCCCAGCATTTT. This sequence encodes CAWSVGQINQPQHF.

The CDR3 loop reads CASSVGGGGGAFREQFF. CDR3 sequence (DNA): TGTGCCAGCAGCGTAGGAGGTGGCGGGGGGGCTTTCCGTGAGCAGTTCTTC. V and J are TRBV9 and TRBJ2-1, with 9 bases fitting TRBD2. Trimming took 0 bases from V and 9 from J; bases not matched to a gene: 13. CDR1 and CDR2 (germline): SGDLS, YYNGEE. The CDR3 length is 17 residues.

The rearrangement links TRBV18 to TRBJ1-2; no definite D call. V was trimmed by 3 bases and J by 6 bases, leaving 11 bases between them. The CDR3 consists of 13 residues. Per germline, CDR1 KGHSH and CDR2 LQKENI. The CDR3 loop reads CASSPPGRNGYTF. CDR3 sequence (DNA): TGTGCCAGCTCACCTCCGGGCCGCAATGGCTACACCTTC.

V is TRBV6-1 and J is TRBJ2-5; 10 positions agree with TRBD1. There are 16 residues in the CDR3. Per the germline V gene, CDR1 is MNHNS and CDR2 is SASEGT. The V segment lost 1 base and the J segment 3 bases; nucleotides outside the gene matches: 5. CDR3 DNA: TGTGCCAGCAGTGAAGTCGGGGGGACAGGGGAAGAGACCCAGTACTTC. This encodes CASSEVGGTGEETQYF.

V usage is TRBV7-3 and J usage is TRBJ2-3; 8 bases are a match to TRBD2. This CDR3 contains 16 residues. V lost 5 bases to trimming and J lost 5 bases; unmatched junction nucleotides: 12. The germline V gene encodes CDR1 SGHTA and CDR2 FQGTGA. In nucleotides, the CDR3 is TGTGCCAGCAGCAAAGCAGGACGGGGGGGCCGAGATACGCAGTATTTT. It codes for CASSKAGRGGRDTQYF.

CDR3 protein: CASSPLAAQSKETQYF. CDR3 bases: TGTGCCAGCTCCCCCCTAGCGGCCCAGTCAAAAGAGACCCAGTACTTC. V is TRBV18 and J is TRBJ2-5, with 7 bases lining up with TRBD2. Germline CDR1 KGHSH, CDR2 LQKENI. The CDR3 has 16 amino acids. V was pared by 6 bases and J by 3 bases, with 13 bases of the junction left unmatched.

V is TRBV14 and J is TRBJ2-1, with TRBD2 matching 9 bases. V gave up 0 bases and J gave up 5 bases; unmatched junction bases: 14. CDR3 length: 19 residues. The V gene's germline CDR1 is SGHDN and CDR2 FVKESK. For the CDR3, the DNA is TGTGCCAGCAGCCAAGATTGGTCCCGACTAGCGGACAGAAACAATGAGCAGTTCTTC. Amino acids: CASSQDWSRLADRNNEQFF.

This sequence joins TRBV30 and TRBJ1-3; D call uncertain. V was cut by 6 bases and J by 0 bases, with 6 bases left in between. The CDR3 length is 12 residues. The germline V gene has CDR1 GTSNPN and CDR2 SVGIG (reference sequence). CDR3 nucleotide sequence: TGTGCCTGTTCCACCTCTGGAAACACCATATATTTT. Residues: CACSTSGNTIYF.

The gene calls are TRBV27 and TRBJ2-3, with TRBD1 identical over 7 bases. Germline assignment: CDR1 MNHEY and CDR2 SMNVEV (reference sequence). The CDR3 consists of 15 residues. Trimming cost V 3 bases and J 1 base; bases outside gene matches: 4. The CDR3 here is CASSFQGVGTDTQYF. The CDR3 region has the DNA TGTGCCAGCAGTTTTCAGGGGGTTGGCACAGATACGCAGTATTTT.

The V call is TRBV11-1, the J call TRBJ1-4, with unresolved D. CDR3 length: 16 residues. V lost 4 bases to trimming and J lost 0 bases, with 12 bases between them. The V gene's germline CDR1 is SGHAT and CDR2 FQDESV (reference sequence). CDR3 nucleotides: TGTGCCAGCAGCTCCTCCCCATATGCAACTAATGAAAAACTGTTTTTT. It encodes CASSSSPYATNEKLFF.

This clone was seen a single time. The chain combines TRBV4-1 with TRBJ1-1; D unclear. Germline loops: CDR1 MGHRA, CDR2 YSYEKL. The V end was cut by 0 bases, the J end by 6 bases, with 17 bases between. The CDR3 totals 16 residues. In nucleotides, the CDR3 is TGCGCCAGCAGCCAAGATCTAGAGGGAGCCAGACCTGAAGCTTTCTTT. Translating it yields CASSQDLEGARPEAFF.

The chain joins TRBV11-1 to TRBJ1-2; D is ambiguous. CDR3 size: 15 residues. Per the germline V gene, CDR1 is SGHAT and CDR2 is FQDESV (reference sequence). Deletions cut 1 base from V and 0 bases from J, with 9 bases between. The CDR3 nucleotides are TGTGCCAGCAGCTTAGAATCGTACTCTAACTATGGCTACACCTTC. Translated: CASSLESYSNYGYTF.

V and J are TRBV30 and TRBJ1-1; no firm D call. The V gene's germline CDR1 is GTSNPN and CDR2 SVGIG (reference sequence). The CDR3 is 14 amino acids. Between the trimmed V and J ends, which lost 0 bases and 1 base, there was a span of 9 bases. The CDR3 spells CAWSVPWRNTEAFF. CDR3 bases: TGTGCCTGGAGTGTCCCCTGGAGGAACACTGAAGCTTTCTTT. The whole variable domain, remainder taken from reference TRBV30 and TRBJ1-1, is SQTIHQWPATLVQPVGSPLSLECTVEGTSNPNLYWYRQAAGRGLQLLFYSVGIGQISSEVPQNLSASRPQDRQFILSSKKLLLSDSGFYLCAWSVPWRNTEAFFGQGTRLTVV.

This clone was detected once. This chain links TRBV11-2 with TRBJ2-5; the D call may be TRBD1 or TRBD2 (5 bases each). Germline CDR1 and CDR2: SGHAT and FQNNGV. V was clipped by 5 bases and J by 1 base, with 14 bases between them. The CDR3 loop spans 15 amino acids. CDR3 amino acids: CASSRDRGRQETQYF. In nucleotides, the CDR3 is TGTGCCAGCAGCCGGGACCGAGGCCGCCAAGAGACCCAGTACTTC.

The chain has TRBV30 and TRBJ1-5; D is perhaps TRBD1 (5 bases). Per the germline V gene, CDR1 is GTSNPN and CDR2 is SVGIG (reference sequence). The ends were cut back, 2 bases at V and 7 bases at J, with 12 bases in the middle. This CDR3 comprises 13 residues. This CDR3 reads CAWSRLKGQPQHF. As DNA, the CDR3 is TGTGCCTGGAGTAGGTTAAAGGGGCAGCCCCAGCATTTT. Full variable domain (rest looked up from reference TRBV30 and TRBJ1-5): SQTIHQWPATLVQPVGSPLSLECTVEGTSNPNLYWYRQAAGRGLQLLFYSVGIGQISSEVPQNLSASRPQDRQFILSSKKLLLSDSGFYLCAWSRLKGQPQHFGDGTRLSIL.

The V call is TRBV7-9, the J call TRBJ2-5; 15 positions agree with TRBD2. Germline V gene lookup returns CDR1 SEHNR and CDR2 FQNEAQ (reference sequence). The CDR3 consists of 17 residues. After removal of 4 bases from V and 4 bases from J, the junction contained 7 bases not matched to a gene. In DNA form, the CDR3 reads TGTGCCAGCAGCTCACCGGGACTAGCGGGGGGAGGAGAGACCCAGTACTTC. Protein sequence: CASSSPGLAGGGETQYF.

The chain has TRBV6-5 and TRBJ2-3; D gene unclear. CDR3 size: 14 residues. V was trimmed by 0 bases and J by 4 bases, leaving 8 bases between them. CDR1 is MNHEY and CDR2 is SVGAGI in the germline V gene. The CDR3 loop is CASSYSSGSDTQYF. CDR3 nucleotide sequence: TGTGCCAGCAGTTACTCTTCAGGCTCAGATACGCAGTATTTT.

This chain connects TRBV5-1 to TRBJ2-3; no definite D call. This CDR3 is built from 15 residues. Germline assignment: CDR1 SGHRS and CDR2 YFSETQ. V shed 2 bases and J shed 2 bases, with 12 bases lying between them. The CDR3 loop reads CASSLDGSNTDTQYF. Written as DNA, the CDR3 is TGCGCCAGCAGCTTAGATGGGTCGAACACAGATACGCAGTATTTT.

This clone counts as large. The V gene is TRBV7-3, the J gene TRBJ1-1; possibly TRBD1 for D (6 bases). Trimming took 1 base from V and 4 from J, leaving 13 bases between them. Germline CDR1 is SGHTA and CDR2 is FQGTGA. The CDR3 runs to 15 residues. The CDR3, as DNA: TGTGCCAGCAGCTTAAGGGGGGCTGGAGGCACTGAAGCTTTCTTT. Translation gives CASSLRGAGGTEAFF.

Comment on this clone: The germline gene is not matched at one end of the junction; a read error may be the cause. V and J are TRBV29-1 and TRBJ2-2, with TRBD1 identical over 9 bases. The germline gives CDR1 SQVTM, CDR2 ANQGSEA. This CDR3 comprises 16 residues. The CDR3 protein is CSVETPDRGGHRGAVF. The CDR3 nucleotides are TGCAGCGTTGAAACCCCGGACAGGGGAGGGCACCGGGGAGCTGTTTTT.

The V gene is TRBV10-3, the J gene TRBJ1-6; no definite D call. This CDR3 comprises 12 residues. V lost 2 bases and J lost 10, with 6 bases in between. Germline V gives CDR1 ENHRY, CDR2 SYGVKD. In nucleotides, the CDR3 is TGTGCCATCAGTGAGGGGCAGTCACCCCTCCACTTT. Protein product: CAISEGQSPLHF.

The V and J genes are TRBV7-3 and TRBJ2-2, with TRBD1 identical over 9 bases. This CDR3 spans 19 amino acids. The V gene end was trimmed by 4 bases and the J gene end by 5 bases; junction bases not matched to a gene: 17. CDR1 is SGHTA, CDR2 FQGTGA, per germline. The DNA for the CDR3 is TGTGCCAGCAGCTACGGCCCGACGCACGGGACAGGGAGTACCGGGGAGCTGTTTTTT. It yields the protein CASSYGPTHGTGSTGELFF.

A single count supports this clone. V usage is TRBV30 and J usage is TRBJ1-2; D is possibly TRBD1 (5 bases). V was cut by 1 base and J by 3 bases, with 9 bases left in between. The CDR3 is 13 amino acids. CDR1 and CDR2 from the germline V gene are GTSNPN and SVGIG (reference sequence). CDR3 nucleotides: TGTGCCTGGAGTGGAGGGGTTTACTATGGCTACACCTTC. It is translated as CAWSGGVYYGYTF.